The clone carrying this T cell receptor beta chain was seen only once. Its antigen is currently unknown. The data belong to a study of cytomegalovirus exposure and HLA in healthy donors. The study, taken as a whole, reports: Reports credit the classifier with highly specific, highly sensitive diagnosis of cytomegalovirus status. Confirmation was obtained in vitro that a few CMV-associated chains are specific for CMV antigens.

Germline V lookup: CDR1 SGHTA, CDR2 FQGNSA. This CDR3 region has 16 residues. Trimming took off 1 base at V and 5 bases at J, with 17 bases between the two ends. The table came from immunoSEQ multiplex PCR; TCRdb's copy has only in-frame clones and leaves some out. The repertoire holds 150,000 to 200,000 clones, with about 80% as singletons. The J gene is TRBJ1-1, the V gene TRBV7-2; tentative D call: TRBD1 (6 bases). This TCR was sampled from a man aged 18-30 years in good health and CMV-seropositive. Source material: PBMCs. The CDR3 DNA follows: TGTGCCAGCAGCTTAGAGGCCGCAGGGGTAGGTACTGAAGCTTTCTTT. This sequence encodes CASSLEAAGVGTEAFF.